Reported below is one T cell receptor (beta chain). Its antigen is unknown. The regulatory T cell sort gate was CD4+CD25hiCD127low/negative. The CDR3 is made up of 12 amino acids. Trimming cost V 3 bases and J 4 bases, with 9 bases left between them. Looked up from germline, CDR1 is SQVTM and CDR2 is ANQGSEA. These data come from a study of B cell selection in AIRE deficiency. Study conclusions and caveats: Tconv and Treg cells from AIRE-deficient patients resembled healthy donors in TCRBV usage, CDR3 length and diversity. Shared Treg sequences had shorter CDR3s, biased toward rearrangements with few non-templated insertions.

The method was immunoSEQ multiplex PCR; TCRdb's version includes in-frame clones alone and lacks a portion of them. This sample has 15,000 to 20,000 clones, with around 93% found just once. Input material: CD4+CD25+ Tregs sorted from PBMCs. The chain recombines TRBV29-1 with TRBJ1-2; weak D call: TRBD1 (5 bases). This receptor was identified in a human donor in good health. Written as DNA, the CDR3 is TGCAGCGTTGAGGGGACGAGCTATGGCTACACCTTC. This sequence encodes CSVEGTSYGYTF.